This TCR beta chain was identified in a study of CD8 T cells in Susac syndrome. Study in general: Active disease was present in about six of the sequenced Susac syndrome patients, and remission in 8 or 9. Blood was drawn from patients with Susac syndrome. At that point, they were therapy-naive, on corticosteroids, or on intravenous immunoglobulin alone. Broader study findings: The TCR sequencing and HLA analysis in the study involved a relatively small number of individuals, as the study acknowledged.

It was with random hexamers that 0.5 to 1 ug RNA was reverse transcribed. The CDR3 of TCR beta was amplified by immunoSEQ multiplex PCR across 54 Vbeta and 13 Jbeta. TCRdb recomputed calls from the immunoSEQ multiplex PCR reads with MiXCR, one row per CDR3 protein. The repertoire holds 160,000 or so distinct CDR3 sequences, approximately 95% seen once, with 0.15% to 0.2% in the top ten. With regard to this clonotype: What it binds is unknown.

With 6 bases removed from V and 6 bases from J, the gap between germline ends came to 18 bases. Germline loops: CDR1 DFQATT, CDR2 SNEGSKA (reference sequence). CDR3 length: 14 amino acids. What was sequenced was CD4+ T cells from PBMCs. This receptor was obtained from a human donor with Susac syndrome. The chain recombines TRBV20-1 with TRBJ2-1; possible D gene TRBD2, 6 bases. The CDR3 DNA reads TGCAGTGCCCTACCAGGGACGGGGGTCAATGAGCAGTTCTTC. Residues: CSALPGTGVNEQFF.